A selection of T cell receptor beta chains follows, all from one sample in a study of PD-1 blockade in classical Hodgkin lymphoma. Sequenced by immunoSEQ multiplex PCR; TCRdb stores in-frame clones only, minus some. The sample includes more than 85,000 clones, roughly 87% of them seen just once. Sequences were derived from peripheral blood mononuclear cells (PBMCs), sampled before the fourth cycle of nivolumab. All receptors derive from a human donor with classical Hodgkin lymphoma. Both conserved end residues are part of each CDR3. The D gene is left open where the match is weak. Clone size, where shown, is once, few, many, or a class for clones that have expanded.

v_gene,d_gene,j_gene,abundance,CDR3aa,CDR3nt
TRBV28,-,TRBJ1-2,-,CASSFLLEDDYGYTF,TGTGCCAGCAGTTTTCTACTAGAGGACGACTATGGCTACACCTTC
TRBV5-8,TRBD1,TRBJ2-7,-,CASSLVGTGVPTYEQYF,TGTGCCAGCAGCTTGGTCGGGACAGGGGTACCGACCTACGAGCAGTACTTC
TRBV4-2,-,TRBJ2-4,-,CASSQDKRTAKNIQYF,TGTGCCAGCAGCCAAGATAAGCGCACAGCCAAAAACATTCAGTACTTC
TRBV9,TRBD2,TRBJ2-7,-,CASSVQTGGPYEQYF,TGTGCCAGCAGCGTACAGACGGGAGGGCCCTACGAGCAGTACTTC
TRBV2,-,TRBJ2-6,-,CASSEDRGYSGANVLTF,TGTGCCAGCAGTGAGGACAGAGGCTACTCTGGGGCCAACGTCCTGACTTTC
TRBV30,TRBD1,TRBJ1-4,-,CAWTLPGTGGGKLFF,TGTGCCTGGACCCTGCCCGGGACAGGGGGGGGAAAACTGTTTTTT
TRBV10-3,-,TRBJ1-5,-,CAISGGTGIEDQPQHF,TGTGCCATCAGTGGCGGAACAGGGATTGAGGATCAGCCCCAGCATTTT
TRBV19,-,TRBJ1-4,few,CASTATNEKLFF,TGTGCCAGTACAGCAACTAATGAAAAACTGTTTTTT
TRBV5-1,-,TRBJ2-5,-,CASSLVGVLKETQYF,TGCGCCAGCAGCTTGGTGGGGGTCTTGAAGGAGACCCAGTACTTC
TRBV14,-,TRBJ2-3,many,CASSQVARATGTDTQYF,TGTGCCAGCAGCCAAGTAGCGCGAGCTACTGGCACAGATACGCAGTATTTT
TRBV5-1,-,TRBJ2-3,-,CASSLGPYPGGSGPDTQYF,TGCGCCAGCAGCTTGGGGCCATACCCAGGGGGGTCGGGGCCAGATACGCAGTATTTT
TRBV29-1,TRBD1,TRBJ2-7,-,CSVAGQALNEQYF,TGCAGCGTGGCCGGACAGGCCCTGAACGAGCAGTACTTC
TRBV6-5,TRBD2,TRBJ2-2,-,CASGLAGANTGELFF,TGTGCCAGCGGGTTAGCGGGAGCGAACACCGGGGAGCTGTTTTTT
TRBV6-5,-,TRBJ2-5,-,CASSHLEETQYF,TGTGCCAGCAGTCACCTAGAGGAGACCCAGTACTTC
TRBV28,-,TRBJ2-2,-,CASSLQRNTGELFF,TGTGCCAGCAGTTTACAGCGGAACACCGGGGAGCTGTTTTTT
TRBV6-5,-,TRBJ2-7,-,CASSYSRRGEQYF,TGTGCCAGCAGTTATTCAAGGAGGGGCGAGCAGTACTTC
TRBV5-4,TRBD2,TRBJ2-1,-,CASSLQLAVNNEQFF,TGTGCCAGCAGCTTGCAACTAGCGGTCAACAATGAGCAGTTCTTC
TRBV4-1,TRBD1,TRBJ2-7,-,CASSQVAQGYGVYEQYF,TGCGCCAGCAGCCAAGTGGCACAGGGGTATGGGGTCTACGAGCAGTACTTC
TRBV27,-,TRBJ2-5,-,CASSLRGFQETQYF,TGTGCCAGCAGTTTACGTGGGTTCCAAGAGACCCAGTACTTC
TRBV2,-,TRBJ1-1,-,CATRPRTENTEAFF,TGTGCCACCCGTCCCCGGACAGAGAACACTGAAGCTTTCTTT
TRBV11-2,TRBD1,TRBJ1-2,-,CASRSYRGIDGYTF,TGTGCCAGCAGGTCCTACAGGGGGATAGATGGCTACACCTTC
TRBV7-9,-,TRBJ1-2,-,CASSLGRNYGYTF,TGTGCCAGCAGCCTTGGACGGAACTATGGCTACACCTTC
TRBV5-6,TRBD2,TRBJ2-1,-,CASSPGTSGLFF,TGTGCCAGCAGCCCGGGGACTAGCGGGTTATTCTTC
TRBV5-8,-,TRBJ2-5,-,CASSLVGETQYF,TGTGCCAGCAGCTTGGTGGGTGAGACCCAGTACTTC
TRBV18,-,TRBJ2-5,-,CASSPRRGETQYF,TGTGCCAGCTCACCACGGCGAGGGGAGACCCAGTACTTC
TRBV5-1,-,TRBJ2-7,-,CASSPQQARVSYEQYF,TGCGCCAGCAGCCCACAGCAGGCAAGGGTTTCCTACGAGCAGTACTTC
TRBV19,-,TRBJ1-2,-,CASSMLRGANYGYTF,TGTGCCAGTAGTATGCTGCGAGGGGCTAACTATGGCTACACCTTC
TRBV28,-,TRBJ1-1,-,CASSYPGHGNTEAFF,TGTGCCAGCAGTTACCCGGGACACGGGAACACTGAAGCTTTCTTT
TRBV5-4,TRBD2,TRBJ2-7,-,CASSLGLAETYEQYF,TGTGCCAGCAGCTTAGGACTAGCGGAAACGTACGAGCAGTACTTC
TRBV18,TRBD2,TRBJ2-7,-,CASSPPTREIPYEQYF,TGTGCCAGCTCACCACCGACGCGGGAGATCCCCTACGAGCAGTACTTC
TRBV6-5,-,TRBJ2-7,-,CASSLDGVSSYEQYF,TGTGCCAGCAGCCTCGACGGAGTTTCATCCTACGAGCAGTACTTC
TRBV11-2,-,TRBJ2-7,-,CASSLWGARADEQYF,TGTGCCAGCAGCTTATGGGGGGCCCGGGCCGACGAGCAGTACTTC
TRBV28,-,TRBJ2-5,-,CASSKKLKRKQETQYF,TGTGCCAGCAGTAAAAAACTTAAACGGAAGCAAGAGACCCAGTACTTC
TRBV28,TRBD2,TRBJ2-1,-,CASSGRAYGGNEQFF,TGTGCCAGTAGCGGGAGGGCCTATGGGGGCAATGAGCAGTTCTTC
TRBV28,-,TRBJ2-7,-,CASRGEYEQYF,TGTGCCAGCAGGGGGGAATACGAGCAGTACTTC
TRBV7-2,-,TRBJ2-7,-,CASSRTNDEQYF,TGTGCCAGCAGCCGTACCAACGACGAGCAGTACTTC
TRBV20-1,-,TRBJ2-3,once,CSASSEGTQYF,TGCAGTGCTAGTTCCGAGGGTACGCAGTATTTT
TRBV7-2,TRBD1,TRBJ2-6,-,CASSFSLDRAEDGANVLTF,TGTGCCAGCAGCTTCTCTCTGGACAGGGCGGAGGATGGGGCCAACGTCCTGACTTTC
TRBV10-2,-,TRBJ1-1,-,CASRDTEAFF,TGCGCCAGCAGAGACACTGAAGCTTTCTTT
TRBV27,-,TRBJ2-3,-,CASSSSGIAADTQYF,TGTGCCAGCAGTTCCTCAGGTATAGCGGCAGATACGCAGTATTTT
TRBV11-2,-,TRBJ2-7,-,CASSLELESYEQYF,TGTGCCAGCAGCTTAGAGCTGGAGTCCTACGAGCAGTACTTC
TRBV5-4,-,TRBJ2-1,-,CASSWTGHLYNEQFF,TGTGCCAGCAGCTGGACGGGACACCTCTACAATGAGCAGTTCTTC
TRBV28,-,TRBJ2-4,-,CASRDGLAKNIQYF,TGTGCCAGCAGGGACGGCCTAGCCAAAAACATTCAGTACTTC
TRBV5-1,TRBD2,TRBJ2-7,-,CASSLGLAASMVGNEQYF,TGCGCCAGCAGCTTGGGACTAGCGGCTTCTATGGTGGGGAACGAGCAGTACTTC